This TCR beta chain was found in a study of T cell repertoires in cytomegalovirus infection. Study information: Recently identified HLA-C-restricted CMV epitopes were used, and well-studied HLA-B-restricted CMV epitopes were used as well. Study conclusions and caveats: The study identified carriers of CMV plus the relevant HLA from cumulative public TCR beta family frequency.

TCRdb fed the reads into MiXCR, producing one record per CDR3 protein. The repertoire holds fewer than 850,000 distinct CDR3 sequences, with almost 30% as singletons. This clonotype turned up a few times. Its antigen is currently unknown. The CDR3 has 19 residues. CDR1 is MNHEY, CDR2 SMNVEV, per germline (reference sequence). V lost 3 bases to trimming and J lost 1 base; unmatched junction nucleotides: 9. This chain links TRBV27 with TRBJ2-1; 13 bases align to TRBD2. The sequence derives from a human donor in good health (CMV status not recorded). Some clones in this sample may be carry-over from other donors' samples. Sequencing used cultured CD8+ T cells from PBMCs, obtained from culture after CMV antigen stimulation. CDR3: CASSFLTSGGLGSYNEQFF. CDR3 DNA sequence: TGTGCCAGCAGTTTCCTGACTAGCGGGGGGCTTGGGTCCTACAATGAGCAGTTCTTC.